This T cell receptor (beta chain) emerged from a study of blood T cell repertoires in COVID-19. Whole-study context: Spain, Italy and the United States supplied samples that represented acute and convalescent COVID-19. The analysed material was cDNA or gDNA that came from T cells, B-cell-depleted T cells, or PBMCs.

Original analysis: Amplification of reference gene primers provided the estimated nucleated cell counts. Profiled with immunoSEQ multiplex PCR; TCRdb holds only in-frame clones, not every one. Clonal size and the V and J genes are those of that table, whereas D and trimming came from the DNA. Of approximately 28,000 clones listed, around 72% are singletons. The CDR3 contains 16 residues. Germline V gives CDR1 SGHRS, CDR2 YFSETQ. Trimming shortened V by 2 bases and J by 7 bases, and 21 bases separated the two germline ends. This clone was detected a few times. The chain recombines TRBV5-1 with TRBJ1-1; possibly TRBD1 for D (5 bases). This clonotype originated in a boy aged 2 to 10 with active or convalescent COVID-19. Sequencing was carried out using peripheral blood. In DNA form, the CDR3 reads TGCGCCAGCAGCTTTTTCCATAGCCGCGGGGCCGATGAAGCTTTCTTT. As protein: CASSFFHSRGADEAFF.